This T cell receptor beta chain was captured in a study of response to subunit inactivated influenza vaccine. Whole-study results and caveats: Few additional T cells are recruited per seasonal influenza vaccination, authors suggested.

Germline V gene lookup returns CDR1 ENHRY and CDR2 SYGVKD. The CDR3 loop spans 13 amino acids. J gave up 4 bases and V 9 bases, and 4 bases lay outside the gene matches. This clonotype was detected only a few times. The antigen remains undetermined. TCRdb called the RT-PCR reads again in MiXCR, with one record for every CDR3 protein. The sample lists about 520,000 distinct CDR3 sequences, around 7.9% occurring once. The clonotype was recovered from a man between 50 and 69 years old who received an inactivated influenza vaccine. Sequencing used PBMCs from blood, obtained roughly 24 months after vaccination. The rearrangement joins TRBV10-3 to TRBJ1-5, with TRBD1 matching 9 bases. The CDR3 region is CAIRQGENQPQHF. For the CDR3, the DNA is TGTGCCATACGACAGGGGGAAAATCAGCCCCAGCATTTT.